This TCR beta chain was profiled in a study of blood T cell repertoires in COVID-19. The overall study: Sites across the United States, Italy and Spain contributed samples from acute and convalescent COVID-19.

Individuals aged about 18 to 89 years were recruited from approximately 22 US areas. Researchers sorted participants into cohorts using their self-reported clinical history. Donors in Cohort 3 who had recovered were those with two negative PCRs, healthcare professional clearance, or resolution of their symptoms. The CDR3 extends over 13 amino acids. From germline, CDR1 is MNHEY and CDR2 SMNVEV (reference sequence). The V and J ends lost 7 bases and 5 bases, in that order; junction bases with no gene match: 3. This table comes from immunoSEQ multiplex PCR, and its TCRdb copy is limited to in-frame clones, with some not included. The sample contains approximately 350,000 clones, over 75% of which appear only once.

The sequencing sample was made of PBMCs or T cells enriched from blood (not recorded which). J is TRBJ2-1 and V is TRBV27, with 9 bases matching TRBD1. The clonotype comes from a woman in her thirties who had recovered from COVID-19. CDR3 DNA: TGTGCCAGCACCGGGACAGGGAACAATGAGCAGTTCTTC. Protein: CASTGTGNNEQFF.